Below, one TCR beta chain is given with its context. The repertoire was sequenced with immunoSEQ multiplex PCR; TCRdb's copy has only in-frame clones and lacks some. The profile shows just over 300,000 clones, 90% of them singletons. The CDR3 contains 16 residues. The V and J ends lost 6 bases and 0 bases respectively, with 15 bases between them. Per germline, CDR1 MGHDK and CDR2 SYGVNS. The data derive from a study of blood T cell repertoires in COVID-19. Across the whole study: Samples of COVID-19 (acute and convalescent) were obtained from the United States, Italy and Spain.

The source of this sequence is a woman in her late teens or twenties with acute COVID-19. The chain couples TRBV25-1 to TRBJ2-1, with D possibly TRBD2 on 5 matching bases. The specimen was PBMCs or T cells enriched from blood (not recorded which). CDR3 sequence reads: CASRDISGSSYNEQFF. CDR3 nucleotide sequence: TGTGCCAGCAGGGATATAAGCGGTAGCTCCTACAATGAGCAGTTCTTC.